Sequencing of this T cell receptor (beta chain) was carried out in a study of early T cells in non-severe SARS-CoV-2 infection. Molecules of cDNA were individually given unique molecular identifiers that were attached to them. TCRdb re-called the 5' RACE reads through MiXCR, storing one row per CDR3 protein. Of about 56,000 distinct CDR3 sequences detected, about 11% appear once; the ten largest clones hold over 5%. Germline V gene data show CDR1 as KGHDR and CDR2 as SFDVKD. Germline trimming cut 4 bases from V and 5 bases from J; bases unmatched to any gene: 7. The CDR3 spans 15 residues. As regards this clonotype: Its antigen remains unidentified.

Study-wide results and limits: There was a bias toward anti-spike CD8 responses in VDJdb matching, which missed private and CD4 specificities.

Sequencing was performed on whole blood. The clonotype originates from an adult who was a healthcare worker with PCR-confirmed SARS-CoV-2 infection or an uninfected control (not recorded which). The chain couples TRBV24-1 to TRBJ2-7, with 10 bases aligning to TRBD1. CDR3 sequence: CATSDPGQGTHEQYF. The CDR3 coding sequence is TGTGCCACCAGTGACCCGGGACAGGGGACCCACGAGCAGTACTTC.